This T cell receptor (beta chain) derives from a study of early T cells in non-severe SARS-CoV-2 infection. Study-level information: From unsorted whole blood, bulk RNA was sequenced, and the chains remained unpaired.

MiXCR, run by TCRdb on the 5' RACE reads, gives a single entry per CDR3 protein. Of more than 65,000 distinct CDR3 sequences listed, over 3.5% are singletons. Regarding the study as a whole: Missing private and CD4 specificities, VDJdb matching favored anti-spike CD8 responses.

V was trimmed by 2 bases and J by 2 bases, leaving 11 bases between them. The CDR3 consists of 15 residues. This clonotype was counted a few times. What it binds is not known. This specimen was whole blood, taken at baseline. V and J are TRBV12-3 or TRBV12-4 and TRBJ2-3, with D tentatively TRBD2 (6 bases). This clonotype originated in an adult who was a healthcare worker with PCR-confirmed SARS-CoV-2 infection or an uninfected control (not recorded which). The donor label of this sample is uncertain. The CDR3 reads CASSLPRRVTDTQYF. The CDR3 nucleotides are TGTGCCAGCAGTTTACCCAGGAGGGTCACAGATACGCAGTATTTT.